A selection of T cell receptor beta chains follows, all from one sample in a study of T cell changes during pregnancy in multiple sclerosis. The data were produced by immunoSEQ multiplex PCR, yet TCRdb's version contains in-frame clones alone and is incomplete. Of around 50,000 clones in the sample, approximately 92% were seen once. The input for sequencing was CD4+ T cells from peripheral blood mononuclear cells, taken after pregnancy. The receptors shown here come from a female donor in good health, enrolled as a control in a pregnancy study. The CDR3 runs from the conserved cysteine through the conserved F or W. The D gene is left open where the match is weak. Size is stated for part of the rows, as once, few or many counts, or as a class when the clone is expanded.

v_gene	j_gene	abundance	d_gene	CDR3nt	CDR3aa
TRBV7-2	TRBJ1-1	once	TRBD1	TGTGCCAGCACCACGGGACAGCTTATGAACACTGAAGCTTTCTTT	CASTTGQLMNTEAFF
TRBV29-1	TRBJ2-7	-	TRBD1	TGCAGCGTCCAAGGGGACAGGGCGTACGAGCAGTACTTC	CSVQGDRAYEQYF
TRBV10-3	TRBJ1-6	few	-	TGTGCCTCGAATGGGGGACAAAATTCACCCCTCCACTTT	CASNGGQNSPLHF
TRBV19	TRBJ2-3	once	-	TGTGCCAGTAGCATCCGGGATGTAGCTTACGATACGCAGTATTTT	CASSIRDVAYDTQYF
TRBV9	TRBJ2-5	-	-	TGTGCCAGCAGCTCCCGAGGGTTCCAAGAGACCCAGTACTTC	CASSSRGFQETQYF
TRBV7-3	TRBJ2-1	few	-	TGTGCCAGCAGCTTAATGGGGGGGGCCTCGAATGAGCAGTTCTTC	CASSLMGGASNEQFF
TRBV19	TRBJ2-1	-	TRBD2	TGTGCCAGTAGTATAGGGGGCGGGGGGCCCTACAATGAGCAGTTCTTC	CASSIGGGGPYNEQFF
TRBV4-2	TRBJ2-3	-	TRBD2	TGTGCCAGCAACCTACGGGGGGAGGGCACAGATACGCAGTATTTT	CASNLRGEGTDTQYF
TRBV7-2	TRBJ1-6	-	TRBD1	TGTGCCAGCAGCCCCCGACCGGGACAGGGAAATTCACCCCTCCACTTT	CASSPRPGQGNSPLHF
TRBV7-3	TRBJ1-1	-	TRBD1	TGTGCCAGCAGCTTAAGTGGCAGGGGGCAAACTGAAGCTTTCTTT	CASSLSGRGQTEAFF
TRBV6-1	TRBJ1-2	-	-	TGTGCCAGCACCCCAAGGGAGGCTAACTATGGCTACACCTTC	CASTPREANYGYTF
TRBV19	TRBJ1-5	-	-	TGTGCCAGTAGTATTAACTGGCAGGGTGTGCCCCAGCATTTT	CASSINWQGVPQHF
TRBV2	TRBJ2-1	-	-	TGTGCCAGCAAGCTCGAGGTTGAGCAGTTCTTC	CASKLEVEQFF
TRBV14	TRBJ1-2	-	-	TGTGCCAGCAGCCAAGATCGGGTTGGCTACACCTTC	CASSQDRVGYTF
TRBV5-5	TRBJ2-2	-	-	TGTGCCAGCAGCTTGAATATAGCCAACACCGGGGAGCTGTTTTTT	CASSLNIANTGELFF
TRBV5-1	TRBJ1-2	once	-	TGCGCCAGCAGCCCTTCCAAACAGGGCATACATGGCTACACCTTC	CASSPSKQGIHGYTF
TRBV7-2	TRBJ2-3	-	TRBD2	TGTGCCAGCAGCTTAAGGGGGGCTAGCGGGGGGGCCTTAGCAGATACGCAGTATTTT	CASSLRGASGGALADTQYF
TRBV9	TRBJ2-1	-	TRBD2	TGTGCCAGCAGCGTAGAACTAGCGGGGGGGCCGCAGTTCTTC	CASSVELAGGPQFF
TRBV7-9	TRBJ1-2	once	TRBD1	TGTGCCAGCAGCTTAGCAGGGGGCGAGGTCTATGGCTACACCTTC	CASSLAGGEVYGYTF
TRBV6-1	TRBJ2-7	-	-	TGTGCCAGCAGTGCTAGGGGAGGAATTCGGGGCTACGAGCAGTACTTC	CASSARGGIRGYEQYF
TRBV4-1	TRBJ2-7	-	TRBD2	TGCGCCAGCAGCCAAGTTACTAGCGGGTACGAGCAGTACTTC	CASSQVTSGYEQYF
TRBV5-4	TRBJ2-5	-	TRBD2	TGTGCCAGCAGCTTAGCGGGGGGGCGGCAAGAGACCCAGTACTTC	CASSLAGGRQETQYF
TRBV7-8	TRBJ1-1	-	TRBD1	TGTGCCAGCAGCGGACAGGCAAGGACTGAAGCTTTCTTT	CASSGQARTEAFF
TRBV4-2	TRBJ2-5	-	TRBD2	TGTGCCAGCAGCCCCGGACTAGCGGGGGGGACGCAAGAGACCCAGTACTTC	CASSPGLAGGTQETQYF
TRBV7-2	TRBJ2-1	-	TRBD2	TGTGCCAGCAGCCCTAGGGGGATCACTAGCGGGGGTAGAGGTGAGCAGTTCTTC	CASSPRGITSGGRGEQFF
TRBV5-6	TRBJ1-5	-	TRBD1	TGTGCCAGCAAGGGACAGGAGGGCAATCAGCCCCAGCATTTT	CASKGQEGNQPQHF
TRBV5-1	TRBJ1-1	-	-	TGCGCCAGCAGCCGGGACTACGAGTATACTGAAGCTTTCTTT	CASSRDYEYTEAFF
TRBV19	TRBJ1-1	-	-	TGTGCCAGTAGTATAGTTCCGGGAGGGACTGAAGCTTTCTTT	CASSIVPGGTEAFF
TRBV14	TRBJ1-2	-	-	TGTGCCAGCAGCCAAACGCTTACGGGGAGTCATGGCTACACCTTC	CASSQTLTGSHGYTF
TRBV9	TRBJ2-7	-	-	TGTGCCAGCAGCGTAGCACAGCTTGGCGAGCAGTACTTC	CASSVAQLGEQYF
TRBV7-2	TRBJ2-7	-	TRBD2	TGTGCCAGCAGCTTACTAGCGGGGAAGGAGCAGTACTTC	CASSLLAGKEQYF
TRBV9	TRBJ2-1	-	-	TGTGCCAGCAGCGTCAGGGGTAGCCACTCCTACAATGAGCAGTTCTTC	CASSVRGSHSYNEQFF
TRBV4-3	TRBJ1-3	-	TRBD1	TGCGCCAGCAGCCAAGACAGGGGCTCGGACAGGGCCGCTGGAAACACCATATATTTT	CASSQDRGSDRAAGNTIYF
TRBV18	TRBJ2-1	-	-	TGTGCCAGCTCTTTCCGACAGGAGGTTAATGAGCAGTTCTTC	CASSFRQEVNEQFF
TRBV5-1	TRBJ2-1	-	TRBD1	TGCGCCAGCAGACGGGACAGGGGGATGTACAATGAGCAGTTCTTC	CASRRDRGMYNEQFF
TRBV18	TRBJ1-1	-	-	TGTGCCAGCTCACCCGGACAGTTCATGAACACTGAAGCTTTCTTT	CASSPGQFMNTEAFF
TRBV29-1	TRBJ2-7	once	TRBD2	TGCAGCGTTGAAGTCGGCGGGGGGCAGTACTTC	CSVEVGGGQYF
TRBV10-2	TRBJ2-3	-	-	TGCGCCAGCAGCTCCCAGGGCACAGATACGCAGTATTTT	CASSSQGTDTQYF
TRBV5-4	TRBJ2-7	-	TRBD1	TGTGCCAGCAGCCCAAGGACAGGGAAACGTTACGAGCAGTACTTC	CASSPRTGKRYEQYF
TRBV7-3	TRBJ2-3	-	-	TGTGCCAGCAGCTTACTTGGTACAAGAGATACGCAGTATTTT	CASSLLGTRDTQYF
TRBV10-3	TRBJ2-7	-	TRBD2	TGTGCCATCAGTGAGTCGGCTAGCGGGGGCTACGAGCAGTACTTC	CAISESASGGYEQYF
TRBV9	TRBJ2-1	-	TRBD1	TGTGCCAGCAGCGTAGAGATAGGACAGGGGATCTCCTACAATGAGCAGTTCTTC	CASSVEIGQGISYNEQFF
TRBV27	TRBJ1-2	once	TRBD1	TGTGCCAGCAGTCCACGGGACAGCCTAAATGGCTACACCTTC	CASSPRDSLNGYTF
TRBV7-2	TRBJ2-4	-	TRBD2	TGTGCCATCCAAACGCCGGGGGGGTTAGCCAAAAACATTCAGTACTTC	CAIQTPGGLAKNIQYF
TRBV9	TRBJ2-2	-	-	TGTGCCAGCGCCCGGGAAGTCGGGGAGCTGTTTTTT	CASAREVGELFF
TRBV7-9	TRBJ1-5	-	-	TGTGCCAGCAGCTTAGGGGTCCCAGGGCCCCAGCATTTT	CASSLGVPGPQHF
TRBV29-1	TRBJ2-1	-	-	TGCAGCGCTCTGACAGGATTTCGGGATGAGCAGTTCTTC	CSALTGFRDEQFF
TRBV2	TRBJ1-2	few	-	TGTGCCAGCAGCGCAGGGTATGGCTACACCTTC	CASSAGYGYTF
TRBV7-3	TRBJ2-5	-	TRBD2	TGTGCCAGCAGCCTAGGGACTAGCGGGGGGGAGACCCAGTACTTC	CASSLGTSGGETQYF
TRBV7-8	TRBJ1-3	-	-	TGTGCCAGCAGCTCGTCGCGGGGGGTCCTCTCTGGAAACACCATATATTTT	CASSSSRGVLSGNTIYF
TRBV11-2	TRBJ1-1	-	-	TGTGCCAGCAGCCTCCCCCCCTTGAACACTGAAGCTTTCTTT	CASSLPPLNTEAFF
TRBV28	TRBJ1-3	-	TRBD1	TGTGCCAGCAGCCCAGGGGGCCTTGCGGGAAACACCATATATTTT	CASSPGGLAGNTIYF
TRBV7-3	TRBJ2-5	-	-	TGTGCCAGCAGCCGCGGGTTAGTCCAGTGGGGAGAGACCCAGTACTTC	CASSRGLVQWGETQYF